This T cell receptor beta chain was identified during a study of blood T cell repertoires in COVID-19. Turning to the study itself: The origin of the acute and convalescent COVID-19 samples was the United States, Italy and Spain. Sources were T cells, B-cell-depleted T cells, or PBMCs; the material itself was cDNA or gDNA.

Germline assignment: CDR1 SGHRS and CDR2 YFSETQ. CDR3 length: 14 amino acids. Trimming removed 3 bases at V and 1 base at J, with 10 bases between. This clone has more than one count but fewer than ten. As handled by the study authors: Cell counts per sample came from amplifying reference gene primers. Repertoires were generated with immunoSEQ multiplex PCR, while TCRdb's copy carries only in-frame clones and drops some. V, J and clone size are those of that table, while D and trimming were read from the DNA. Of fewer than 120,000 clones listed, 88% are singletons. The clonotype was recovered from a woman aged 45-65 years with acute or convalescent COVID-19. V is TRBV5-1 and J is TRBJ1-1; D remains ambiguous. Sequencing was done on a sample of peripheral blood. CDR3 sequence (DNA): TGCGCCAGCAGCTCAGGCAGACCGAACACTGAAGCTTTCTTT. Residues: CASSSGRPNTEAFF. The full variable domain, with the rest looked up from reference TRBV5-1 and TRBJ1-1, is KAGVTQTPRYLIKTRGQQVTLSCSPISGHRSVSWYQQTPGQGLQFLFEYFSETQRNKGNFPGRFSGRQFSNSRSEMNVSTLELGDSALYLCASSSGRPNTEAFFGQGTRLTVV.